This T cell receptor (beta chain) was profiled in a study of immune cell composition in non-small cell lung cancer. Study-level results: Lung adenocarcinomas had lower top 10 clone scores and clonality than squamous tumours.

V dropped 3 bases and J dropped 3 bases, with 13 bases sitting between them. Germline values: CDR1 SGHAT, CDR2 FQDESV (reference sequence). The CDR3 covers 15 residues. Of note for this clone: Its specificity is unknown.

Profiled with immunoSEQ multiplex PCR; TCRdb holds only in-frame clones, not every one. The table has about 2,400 clones, around 75% seen once; the top ten hold around 5.3%. This receptor was taken from a human donor with non-small cell lung cancer. Sequencing was performed on lung tumor tissue. The chain is built from TRBV11-1 and TRBJ2-3; weak D call: TRBD2 (5 bases). The CDR3 region has the DNA TGTGCCAGCAGCTTTTCAAGCGGATCTACAGATACGCAGTATTTT. It yields the protein CASSFSSGSTDTQYF.